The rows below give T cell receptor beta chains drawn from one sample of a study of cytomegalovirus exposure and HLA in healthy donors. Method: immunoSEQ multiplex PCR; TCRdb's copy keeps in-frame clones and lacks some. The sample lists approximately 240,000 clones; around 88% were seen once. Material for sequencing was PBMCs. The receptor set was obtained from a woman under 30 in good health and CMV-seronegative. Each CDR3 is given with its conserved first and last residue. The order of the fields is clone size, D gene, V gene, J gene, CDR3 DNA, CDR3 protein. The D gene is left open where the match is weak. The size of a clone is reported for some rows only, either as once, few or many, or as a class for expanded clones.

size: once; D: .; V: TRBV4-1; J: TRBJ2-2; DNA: TGCGCCAGCAGCCAAGCGAATAGCGAGAACACCGGGGAGCTGTTTTTT; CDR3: CASSQANSENTGELFF
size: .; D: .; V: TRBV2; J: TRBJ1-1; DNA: TGTGCCAGCAGTCGCGCTGAAGCTTTCTTT; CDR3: CASSRAEAFF
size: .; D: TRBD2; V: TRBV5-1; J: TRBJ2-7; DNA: TGCGCCAGCAGCTTACGACTAGCGGGAGTACCTGAGCAGTACTTC; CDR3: CASSLRLAGVPEQYF
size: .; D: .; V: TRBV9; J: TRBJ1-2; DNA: TGTGCCAGCAGCCCGATTCCAGGCGTGAATGGCTACACCTTC; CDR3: CASSPIPGVNGYTF
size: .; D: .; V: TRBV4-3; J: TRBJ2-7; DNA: TGCGCCAGCAGCCAAATCCAGGGGAAACACGAGCAGTACTTC; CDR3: CASSQIQGKHEQYF
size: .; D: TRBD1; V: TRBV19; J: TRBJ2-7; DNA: TGTGCCAGTAGTATACTGACAGGGGCAACCTACGAGCAGTACTTC; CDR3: CASSILTGATYEQYF
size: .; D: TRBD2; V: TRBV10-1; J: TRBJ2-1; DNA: TGCGCCAGCAGTGAGTCGCGGCTAGCGGGAGTCTACAATGAGCAGTTCTTC; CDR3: CASSESRLAGVYNEQFF
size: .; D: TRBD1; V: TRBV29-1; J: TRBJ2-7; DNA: TGCAGCGTTGTGACAGGGGCAAGCTCCTACGAGCAGTACTTC; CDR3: CSVVTGASSYEQYF
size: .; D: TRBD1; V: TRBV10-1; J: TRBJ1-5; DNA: TGCGCCAGCAGTCCCACAGGGGGGCCCCAGCATTTT; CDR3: CASSPTGGPQHF
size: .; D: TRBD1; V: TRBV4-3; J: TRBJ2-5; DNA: TGCGCCAGCAGCCAAGATAAGGGGGCTTTATCCCAAGAGACCCAGTACTTC; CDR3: CASSQDKGALSQETQYF
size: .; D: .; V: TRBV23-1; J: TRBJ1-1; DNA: TGCGCCAGCAGTCAACGGTACTACAGGAAGAAGGAAGCTTTCTTT; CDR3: CASSQRYYRKKEAFF
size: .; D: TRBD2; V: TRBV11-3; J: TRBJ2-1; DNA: TGTGCCAGCAGCTTCCGGGGGGGCAACAATGAGCAGTTCTTC; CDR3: CASSFRGGNNEQFF
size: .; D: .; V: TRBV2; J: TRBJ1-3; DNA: TGTGCCAGCAGATTCCAGGGGCTGGAAGGAAACACCATATATTTT; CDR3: CASRFQGLEGNTIYF
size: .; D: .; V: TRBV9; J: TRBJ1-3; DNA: TGTGCCAGCAGCCATGGACGGGACTCTGGAAACACCATATATTTT; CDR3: CASSHGRDSGNTIYF
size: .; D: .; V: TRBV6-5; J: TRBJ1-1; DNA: TGTGCCAGCAGTCTGACAGTCATGAACACTGAAGCTTTCTTT; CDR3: CASSLTVMNTEAFF
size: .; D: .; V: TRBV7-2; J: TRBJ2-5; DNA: TGTGCCAGCAGCTCCCGCAGGGGTGAGACCCAGTACTTC; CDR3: CASSSRRGETQYF
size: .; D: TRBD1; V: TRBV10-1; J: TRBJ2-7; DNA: TGCGCCAGCAGTGAGTCGGGGACAGGGAGGATGGACGAGCAGTACTTC; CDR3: CASSESGTGRMDEQYF
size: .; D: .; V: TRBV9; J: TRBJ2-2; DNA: TGTGCCAGCAGCACAACCGGGACCGGGGAGCTGTTTTTT; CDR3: CASSTTGTGELFF
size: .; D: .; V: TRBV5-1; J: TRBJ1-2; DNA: TGCGCCAGCAGCTTGTTACAGGGCTATGGCTACACCTTC; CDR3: CASSLLQGYGYTF
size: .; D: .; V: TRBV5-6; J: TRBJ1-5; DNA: TGTGCCAGCAGCTTGGGTCCGGGGAGCAATCAGCCCCAGCATTTT; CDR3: CASSLGPGSNQPQHF
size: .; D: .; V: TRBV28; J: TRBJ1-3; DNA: TGTGCCAGCAGTCAGGGCGGGAATCGAGGAAACACCATATATTTT; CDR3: CASSQGGNRGNTIYF
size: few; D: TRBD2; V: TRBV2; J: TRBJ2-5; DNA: TGTGCCAGCAGTCAGGGGACTAGCGGGGGACAAGAGACCCAGTACTTC; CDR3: CASSQGTSGGQETQYF
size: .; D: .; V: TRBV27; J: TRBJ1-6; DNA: TGTGCCAGCAGTCCCGGCGGGGGGCATTCACCCCTCCACTTT; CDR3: CASSPGGGHSPLHF
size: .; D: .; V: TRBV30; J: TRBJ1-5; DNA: TGTGCCGTACAGGGAGCTGGCCAGCCCCAGCATTTT; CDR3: CAVQGAGQPQHF
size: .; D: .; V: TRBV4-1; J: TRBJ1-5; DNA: TGCGCCAGCAGCCAAGCCGCTGGGGGGGCTAGTCAGCCCCAGCATTTT; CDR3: CASSQAAGGASQPQHF
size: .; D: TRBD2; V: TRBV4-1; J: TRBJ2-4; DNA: TGCGCCAGCAGCCAAGTGGGACTAGCGGGGGTAGCCAAAAACATTCAGTACTTC; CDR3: CASSQVGLAGVAKNIQYF
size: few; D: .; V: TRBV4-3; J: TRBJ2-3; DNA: TGCGCCAGCAGCCAAGAAGCGGGTGCGGACAATTCAGATACGCAGTATTTT; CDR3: CASSQEAGADNSDTQYF
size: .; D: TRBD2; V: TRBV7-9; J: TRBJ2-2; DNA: TGTGCCAGCAGGGGACTAGCGGTAAACACCGGGGAGCTGTTTTTT; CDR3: CASRGLAVNTGELFF
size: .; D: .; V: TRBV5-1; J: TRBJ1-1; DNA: TGCGCCAGCAGCTCTCAGGGAAACACTGAAGCTTTCTTT; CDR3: CASSSQGNTEAFF
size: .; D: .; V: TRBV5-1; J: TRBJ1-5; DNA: TGCGCCAGCAGCTCCTCAACAGGGCAGCCCCAGCATTTT; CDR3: CASSSSTGQPQHF
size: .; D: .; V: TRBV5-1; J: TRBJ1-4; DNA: TGCGCCAGCAGCAACGGAGGATCCCCTAATGAAAAACTGTTTTTT; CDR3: CASSNGGSPNEKLFF